These T cell receptor beta chains were read from a single sample in a study of chemoradiotherapy in HPV16-positive cancers. The data were produced by immunoSEQ multiplex PCR, yet TCRdb's version contains in-frame clones alone and is incomplete. The sample contains approximately 2,300 clones, about 85% of which appear only once. The sample consisted of tumor tissue, taken from a patient who underwent chemoradiotherapy. All receptors derive from a human donor with HPV-associated anogenital cancer. Each CDR3 is given with its conserved first and last residue. Each record gives: clone size, D gene, J gene, V gene, CDR3 DNA, CDR3 protein. The D gene is left open where the match is weak. Clone size appears in some rows only: once, few, many, or a class for an expanded clone.

>NA|NA|TRBJ2-2|TRBV14
TGTGCCAGCAGCCAAGTTTTAAACACCGGGGAGCTGTTTTTT
CASSQVLNTGELFF
>NA|NA|TRBJ2-7|TRBV13
TGTGCCAGCAGCTTAGTGACGGGCGAGCAGTACTTC
CASSLVTGEQYF
>NA|TRBD1|TRBJ2-3|TRBV6-5
TGTGCCAGCATCAGGGGGGATACGCAGTATTTT
CASIRGDTQYF
>once|TRBD1|TRBJ1-4|TRBV19
TGTGCCAGTAGAAGGACAGGCAGTAATGAAAAACTGTTTTTT
CASRRTGSNEKLFF
>once|NA|TRBJ1-5|TRBV19
TGTGCCAGTAGTTCGGAGCTCATCCAGCCCCAGCATTTT
CASSSELIQPQHF
>NA|NA|TRBJ2-7|TRBV20-1
TGCAGTGTCCAGGGTCCAGGAGAGCAGTACTTC
CSVQGPGEQYF
>NA|TRBD2|TRBJ2-3|TRBV7-2
TGTGCCAGCAGCTTAGATCTCGGTAGCGGGAGCTTAACAGATACGCAGTATTTT
CASSLDLGSGSLTDTQYF
>NA|NA|TRBJ2-7|TRBV28
TGTGCCAGCAGTCCACCTGGCCCAACCTACGAGCAGTACTTC
CASSPPGPTYEQYF
>few|NA|TRBJ2-3|TRBV2
TGTGCCAGCAGCGTAGAGGGGGTCGCACCCGTAGATACGCAGTATTTT
CASSVEGVAPVDTQYF
>NA|TRBD2|TRBJ2-7|TRBV4-3
TGCGCCAGCAGCCAAGATAAACTAGCGGGAGCGGAGCAGTACTTC
CASSQDKLAGAEQYF
>NA|TRBD2|TRBJ2-2|TRBV7-8
TGTGCCAGCAGCGATACTAGCGGGAGAACCGGGGAGCTGTTTTTT
CASSDTSGRTGELFF
>NA|TRBD1|TRBJ1-1|TRBV20-1
TGCAGTGCCGACAGGGAAACTGAAGCTTTCTTT
CSADRETEAFF
>NA|NA|TRBJ1-1|TRBV6-5
TGTGCCAGCAGGAGCGTACTGGCGGGCACTGAAGCTTTCTTT
CASRSVLAGTEAFF
>NA|NA|TRBJ2-7|TRBV7-9
TGTGCCAGCAGCTCCAAAGGAGGGGGTGAGCAGTACTTC
CASSSKGGGEQYF
>NA|NA|TRBJ2-3|TRBV5-4
TGTGCCAGCACCCAAAGGGCTAGCGGCACAGATACGCAGTATTTT
CASTQRASGTDTQYF
>once|TRBD1|TRBJ1-1|TRBV28
TGTGCCAGCAGTTCGACAGGGACGAACACTGAAGCTTTCTTT
CASSSTGTNTEAFF
>NA|NA|TRBJ1-1|TRBV19
TGTGCCAGTAGTATGGAGACACGGGTACGGAACACTGAAGCTTTCTTT
CASSMETRVRNTEAFF
>once|NA|TRBJ2-1|TRBV10-2
TGCGCCAGCAGAGTCGGGACTCCACTGAGGAATGAGCAGTTCTTC
CASRVGTPLRNEQFF
>NA|NA|TRBJ2-7|TRBV5-4
TGTGCCAGCAGCTTGGGGGGAGGCACCGGGGGATACGAGCAGTACTTC
CASSLGGGTGGYEQYF
>NA|TRBD2|TRBJ2-2|TRBV5-1
TGCGCCAGCAGCTTGGTTCTGGCGGGAGTGAATTCCGGGGAGCTGTTTTTT
CASSLVLAGVNSGELFF